Shown below are 10 T cell receptor beta chains from a single sample sequenced in a study of blood T cell repertoires in COVID-19. Libraries were prepared by immunoSEQ multiplex PCR; TCRdb keeps only in-frame clonotypes and omits some of them. Among around 280,000 clones listed, around 90% were seen once. The sequenced sample was peripheral blood. All receptors come from a woman aged 45-65 years who had recovered from COVID-19.

The rearrangement joins TRBV30 to TRBJ1-1; D gene uncertain. The CDR3 is 13 residues long. CDR1 and CDR2 from the germline V gene are GTSNPN and SVGIG (reference sequence). The V end was cut by 0 bases, the J end by 4 bases, with 9 bases between. CDR3 nucleotide sequence: TGTGCCTGGAGTGTGACCTGGAGCACTGAAGCTTTCTTT. Translation gives CAWSVTWSTEAFF.

This chain uses TRBV12-3 or TRBV12-4 with TRBJ2-3, with a tentative D call TRBD1 (6 bases). The V end lost 10 bases, the J end lost 1 base, and 9 bases lay between the germline ends. The CDR3 is 12 amino acids. The chain's CDR3 is CATNRGTDTQYF. For the CDR3, the DNA is TGTGCCACCAACAGGGGCACAGATACGCAGTATTTT.

The chain couples TRBV3-1 (or the pseudogene TRBV3-2) to TRBJ1-1, with D possibly matching TRBD1 (6 bases). Deletions cut 1 base from V and 2 bases from J, with 11 bases between. The CDR3 totals 15 residues. Germline V gene lookup returns CDR1 LGHDT and CDR2 YNNKEL (reference sequence). Here the CDR3 DNA reads TGTGCCAGCAGCCAAGCCGGGACATACAACACTGAAGCTTTCTTT. Its translation: CASSQAGTYNTEAFF.

The CDR3 DNA reads as TGTGCCAGCCATTTGGCGGGCCCGGACAGGACCAGAGGGTATGGCTACACCTTC. Protein sequence: CASHLAGPDRTRGYGYTF. J is TRBJ1-2 and V is TRBV5-6; 7 bases map to TRBD1. Germline V gene data show CDR1 as SGHDT and CDR2 as YYEEEE. Trimming removed 7 bases from V and 5 bases from J; junction bases left unmatched: 23. There are 18 residues in the CDR3. Supplemented by reference TRBV5-6 and TRBJ1-2, the full variable domain reads DAGVTQSPTHLIKTRGQQVTLRCSPKSGHDTVSWYQQALGQGPQFIFQYYEEEERQRGNFPDRFSGHQFPNYSSELNVNALLLGDSALYLCASHLAGPDRTRGYGYTFGSGTRLTVV.

At least ten counts were recorded for this clone. V is TRBV7-2 and J is TRBJ1-1; 8 bases line up with TRBD1. The CDR3 has 14 amino acids. Trimming took 0 bases from V and 5 from J; bases not matched to a gene: 2. Germline V CDR1 and CDR2: SGHTA, FQGNSA. The CDR3 DNA reads as TGTGCCAGCAGCTTAGCCAGGGGGCGGACTGAAGCTTTCTTT. It is translated as CASSLARGRTEAFF.

This sequence joins TRBV7-9 and TRBJ2-6; the D is unclear. CDR3 size: 13 residues. Trimming took 6 bases from V and 2 from J, leaving 5 bases between them. Germline loops: CDR1 SEHNR, CDR2 FQNEAQ (reference sequence). The CDR3 is CASRGAGANVLTF. The CDR3 DNA sequence: TGTGCCAGCAGAGGAGCTGGGGCCAACGTCCTGACTTTC. The variable domain in full, completed from reference TRBV7-9 and TRBJ2-6, reads DTGVSQNPRHKITKRGQNVTFRCDPISEHNRLYWYRQTLGQGPEFLTYFQNEAQLEKSRLLSDRFSAERPKGSFSTLEIQRTEQGDSAMYLCASRGAGANVLTFGAGSRLTVL.

This clone has only a few counts. The gene calls are TRBV3-1 (or the pseudogene TRBV3-2) and TRBJ2-7; 7 nucleotides match TRBD1. V lost 8 bases and J lost 7; bases outside the gene matches: 8. Germline V CDR1 and CDR2: LGHDT, YNNKEL (reference sequence). The length of the CDR3 is 12 residues. In DNA form, the CDR3 reads TGTGCCAGCGGGGACAGCGGATCGGAGCAGTACTTC. It specifies CASGDSGSEQYF.

The V and J genes are TRBV20-1 and TRBJ1-2; the match to TRBD1 covers 9 bases. Germline V gives CDR1 DFQATT, CDR2 SNEGSKA (reference sequence). V lost 3 bases to trimming and J lost 7 bases; unmatched junction nucleotides: 6. This CDR3 region has 13 residues. This chain's CDR3 is CSASLQGASGYTF. The CDR3 coding sequence is TGCAGTGCTAGTTTACAGGGGGCCAGTGGCTACACCTTC.

This clone was counted a few times. J is TRBJ1-5 and V is TRBV24-1; maybe TRBD1 (5 bases). CDR1 is KGHDR, CDR2 SFDVKD, per germline. V gave up 3 bases and J gave up 0 bases, with 8 bases separating them. The CDR3 is 15 amino acids. The CDR3 region has the DNA TGTGCCACCAGTGATGGGGCTAATAGCAATCAGCCCCAGCATTTT. This translates into CATSDGANSNQPQHF.

This rearrangement joins TRBV11-2 to TRBJ2-5; D gene unclear. With 2 bases removed from V and 6 bases from J, the gap between germline ends came to 10 bases. The CDR3 consists of 13 residues. CDR1 and CDR2 from the germline V gene are SGHAT and FQNNGV. CDR3 amino acids: CASSLTRQQTQYF. The DNA for the CDR3 is TGTGCCAGCAGCTTAACGAGGCAACAGACCCAGTACTTC.